Each of the 29 T cell receptor beta chains below was sequenced from the same sample in a study of regulatory T cells in long-lasting Graves disease. Time point noted: persistent/refractory GD, antithyroid drugs over 5 years with positive TRAb. With RNA extracted from PBMCs as input, the TCR library was made. The authors built TCR beta libraries using iRepertoire HTBI primers and Arm-PCR of CDR3 regions. Each CDR3 protein is one row after TCRdb ran MiXCR on the multiplex PCR reads. The sample includes hundreds of thousands of distinct CDR3 sequences, roughly 20% of them seen just once. The material was peripheral blood mononuclear cells (PBMCs), obtained when the disease was refractory, from a patient treated with antithyroid drugs. These receptors were collected from a female donor with Graves disease.

This clonotype turned up a few times. The rearrangement links TRBV6-2 or TRBV6-3 to TRBJ2-7; D possibly corresponds to TRBD2 (6 bases). V lost 3 bases to trimming and J lost 3 bases, with 12 bases between them. The germline CDR1 and CDR2 sequences are MNHEY and SVGEGT. CDR3 length: 14 residues. CDR3 residues: CASSYGTLNYEQYF. Written as DNA, the CDR3 is TGTGCCAGCAGTTATGGGACTTTAAACTACGAGCAGTACTTC.

J is TRBJ2-7 and V is TRBV10-2; TRBD1 matches at 7 bases. The germline gives CDR1 WSHSY, CDR2 SAAADI. Losses at the gene ends were 6 bases for V and 5 bases for J; bases not matched to a gene: 4. CDR3 length: 12 amino acids. The CDR3 DNA sequence: TGCGCCAGCAGACAGGGGAACGACGAGCAGTACTTC. As protein: CASRQGNDEQYF.

This clonotype was recorded many times. V and J are TRBV18 and TRBJ2-1; weak D call: TRBD2 (6 bases). Germline V gives CDR1 KGHSH, CDR2 LQKENI. This CDR3 contains 16 residues. Trimming removed 0 bases at V and 5 bases at J, with 14 bases between. This CDR3 reads CASSPPTSFYNNEQFF. In nucleotides, the CDR3 is TGTGCCAGCTCACCACCGACTAGTTTTTATAACAATGAGCAGTTCTTC.

Regarding this clonotype: With a much larger clone just one base away, this may be a read error. The V and J genes are TRBV6-1 and TRBJ1-2, with a tentative D call TRBD1 (6 bases). This CDR3 contains 13 residues. The germline V gene has CDR1 MNHNS and CDR2 SASEGT. The CDR3: CASSRDINYGFTF. CDR3 DNA: TGTGCCAGCAGTCGGGACATTAACTATGGCTTCACCTTC.

This clonotype was found many times. This CDR3 reads CASEGRINQPQHF. CDR3 nucleotide sequence: TGTGCCAGCGAGGGGCGGATAAATCAGCCCCAGCATTTT. The rearrangement links TRBV28 to TRBJ1-5; TRBD1 is a possible D gene (5 bases). The CDR3 contains 13 residues. CDR1 and CDR2 (germline): MDHEN, SYDVKM. Trimming shortened V by 8 bases and J by 4 bases, and 12 bases separated the two germline ends.

In its sample, this clonotype was seen a few times. This chain uses TRBV4-1 with TRBJ1-2; no clear D. The germline V gene has CDR1 MGHRA and CDR2 YSYEKL. V was cut by 4 bases and J by 1 base, with 13 bases left in between. The CDR3 has 15 amino acids. DNA of the CDR3: TGCGCCAGCAGCCCACGGCAGGCGGATAACTATGGCTACACCTTC. Protein: CASSPRQADNYGYTF.

This clonotype has a count of ten or more. The rearrangement joins TRBV28 to TRBJ2-4; the match to TRBD2 covers 10 bases. The ends lost 6 bases at V and 1 base at J; junction bases unmatched: 9. The CDR3 covers 17 residues. CDR1 and CDR2 (germline): MDHEN, SYDVKM. The CDR3 DNA reads as TGTGCCAGCAGGCAGGCTAGCGGGAGTCCGGCCAAAAACATTCAGTACTTC. It specifies CASRQASGSPAKNIQYF.

This clonotype was seen a handful of times. This sequence joins TRBV11-2 and TRBJ2-1; TRBD1 might be the D (7 bases). Deletions cut 0 bases from V and 8 bases from J, with 11 bases between. This CDR3 is 14 amino acids long. Germline V lookup: CDR1 SGHAT, CDR2 FQNNGV. The CDR3 nucleotides read TGTGCCAGCAGCTTAGACCTCAGGGGGGATGAGCAGTTCTTC. It translates to CASSLDLRGDEQFF.

V and J are TRBV20-1 and TRBJ2-4; 7 bases are shared with TRBD2. Unmatched junction bases numbered 2, after V lost 6 bases and J lost 0 bases. This CDR3 region has 13 residues. CDR1 and CDR2 from the germline V gene are DFQATT and SNEGSKA (reference sequence). CDR3 sequence: CSAVAGAKNIQYF. In DNA, the CDR3 is TGCAGTGCGGTAGCGGGAGCCAAAAACATTCAGTACTTC.

This clonotype was found many times. The V and J genes are TRBV28 and TRBJ1-5, with 7 positions matching TRBD1. The J segment lost 5 bases and the V segment lost 7 bases, leaving 8 bases of the junction unmatched. The CDR3 length is 14 residues. Germline V gives CDR1 MDHEN, CDR2 SYDVKM. In DNA form, the CDR3 reads TGTGCCAGCATCCGACAGGGTCAGGATCAGCCCCAGCATTTT. Encoded protein: CASIRQGQDQPQHF.

This clonotype was counted between two and nine times. The junction does not match germline at one end; this may be a read error. The chain joins TRBV6-5 to TRBJ1-2; tentatively, D is TRBD1 (6 bases). The germline gives CDR1 MNHEY, CDR2 SVGAGI. CDR3 length: 15 amino acids. The CDR3 protein is CVSSYSDSGPYGYTF. For the CDR3, the DNA is TGTGTCAGCAGTTACTCGGACAGTGGGCCCTATGGCTACACCTTC.

The V and J genes are TRBV4-1 and TRBJ1-4; tentative D call: TRBD1 (5 bases). There are 17 residues in the CDR3. V gave up 4 bases and J gave up 0 bases, with 15 bases separating them. CDR1 and CDR2 from the germline V gene are MGHRA and YSYEKL. CDR3 protein: CASSPSGGTATNEKLFF. Written as DNA, the CDR3 is TGCGCCAGCAGCCCCAGTGGGGGAACTGCAACTAATGAAAAACTGTTTTTT.

This clonotype turned up a few times. This rearrangement joins TRBV4-1 to TRBJ2-4, with TRBD1 matching 9 bases. CDR1 MGHRA and CDR2 YSYEKL come from the germline V gene. Trimming took 3 bases from V and 7 from J; bases not matched to a gene: 7. The CDR3 is 15 residues long. CDR3 bases: TGCGCCAGCAGCCAGACCGGGACAGGGACGAACATTCAGTACTTC. This translates into CASSQTGTGTNIQYF.

This clonotype was recorded at least ten times. This chain joins TRBV11-2 and TRBJ1-1, with 12 bases identical to TRBD1. Germline CDR1 is SGHAT and CDR2 is FQNNGV. The ends lost 5 bases at V and 1 base at J; junction bases unmatched: 8. This CDR3 contains 17 residues. CDR3 protein: CASSTRDRGRPNTEAFF. CDR3 DNA sequence: TGTGCCAGCAGCACAAGGGACAGGGGGCGCCCGAACACTGAAGCTTTCTTT.

Many counts were recorded for this clonotype. The rearrangement uses TRBV27 and TRBJ2-5; no clear D gene. The CDR3 covers 13 residues. Germline-derived CDR1 and CDR2 are MNHEY and SMNVEV (reference sequence). With 4 bases removed from V and 5 bases from J, the gap between germline ends came to 11 bases. CDR3: CASSSRLRETQYF. The CDR3 region has the DNA TGTGCCAGCAGTTCGCGTCTCCGGGAGACCCAGTACTTC.

This clonotype was observed many times. V usage is TRBV20-1 and J usage is TRBJ2-7; TRBD2 aligns across 9 bases. Trimming removed 0 bases from V and 3 bases from J; junction bases left unmatched: 6. CDR3 length equals 15 residues. The germline gives CDR1 DFQATT, CDR2 SNEGSKA (reference sequence). CDR3 sequence (DNA): TGCAGTGCTAGAGATGGTGGTAGCGGGGGCTACGAGCAGTACTTC. The encoded protein is CSARDGGSGGYEQYF.

This clonotype was seen at least ten times. The chain employs TRBV7-9 and TRBJ2-6; no firm D call. Germline V lookup: CDR1 SEHNR, CDR2 FQNEAQ (reference sequence). This CDR3 has 16 residues. Trimming took off 5 bases at V and 0 bases at J, with 11 bases between the two ends. The CDR3 here is CASSVRLISGANVLTF. CDR3 sequence (DNA): TGTGCCAGCAGCGTAAGGTTAATCTCTGGGGCCAACGTCCTGACTTTC.

As regards this clonotype: A much larger clone sits a single nucleotide away, making a read error possible. The chain employs TRBV20-1 and TRBJ1-4; D not resolved. The germline gives CDR1 DFQATT, CDR2 SNEGSKA (reference sequence). This CDR3 contains 16 residues. As DNA, the CDR3 is TGCAGTGCTAGAGAAACCCACGGCGCAACTAATGAAAAACTGCTTTTT. This encodes CSARETHGATNEKLLF.

This clonotype was detected ten times or more. This chain connects TRBV30 to TRBJ1-5; maybe TRBD1 (5 bases). V was pared by 0 bases and J by 2 bases, with 11 bases between. The CDR3 covers 15 residues. The germline gives CDR1 GTSNPN, CDR2 SVGIG (reference sequence). The DNA for the CDR3 is TGTGCCTGGAGTGTAGGAAGGGGTGGCAATCAGCCCCAGCATTTT. Translated, it gives CAWSVGRGGNQPQHF.

This clonotype came up many times. This rearrangement joins TRBV5-1 to TRBJ1-2; tentatively, D is TRBD1 (5 bases). The V and J ends lost 5 bases and 4 bases respectively, with 15 bases between them. The germline V gene has CDR1 SGHRS and CDR2 YFSETQ. The CDR3 contains 14 residues. CDR3 amino acids: CASSRPRDPYGYTF. The CDR3 DNA reads as TGCGCCAGCAGTCGCCCCAGGGACCCCTATGGCTACACCTTC.

This clonotype occurred many times. The chain has TRBV7-2 and TRBJ1-4; D perhaps matches TRBD1 (6 bases). This CDR3 has 15 amino acids. From germline, CDR1 is SGHTA and CDR2 FQGNSA. V was pared by 6 bases and J by 8 bases, with 19 bases between. The CDR3 bases are TGTGCCAGCAGTTACCGCGGGGGGGCGGGGGAAAAACTGTTTTTT. It codes for CASSYRGGAGEKLFF.

Written as DNA, the CDR3 is TGTGCCAGTAGTATGACGGGCATTAGCTCTGGGGCCAACGTCCTGACTTTC. Its translation is CASSMTGISSGANVLTF. The chain is built from TRBV19 and TRBJ2-6; D call uncertain. The V gene lost 3 bases and the J gene lost 0 bases, with 12 bases spanning the gap. The CDR3 spans 17 residues. Per germline, CDR1 LNHDA and CDR2 SQIVND (reference sequence).

In this sample, this clonotype turned up a few times. The V and J genes are TRBV6-1 and TRBJ2-5, with D unclear. The CDR3 length is 15 residues. Deletions cut 2 bases from V and 3 bases from J, with 13 bases between. Germline V lookup: CDR1 MNHNS, CDR2 SASEGT. DNA of the CDR3: TGTGCCAGCAGTGAAATTGGTGTCGCTAAAGAGACCCAGTACTTC. Translating it yields CASSEIGVAKETQYF.

A few counts support this clonotype. Germline and junction disagree at one end, which may indicate a read error. This chain links TRBV9 with TRBJ2-5, with D hard to call. Germline lookup yields CDR1 SGDLS and CDR2 YYNGEE. The CDR3 is made up of 13 amino acids. The CDR3, as DNA: TGTGCCGGCAGCGTAGCTTGGTGGGAGACCCAGTACTTC. Residues: CAGSVAWWETQYF.

The table lists this clonotype with many counts. This rearrangement joins TRBV20-1 to TRBJ2-7, with a tentative D call TRBD2 (7 bases). CDR3 length: 13 amino acids. In germline, CDR1 is DFQATT, CDR2 SNEGSKA (reference sequence). CDR3 amino acids: CRGRGASSYEQYF. The CDR3 region has the DNA TGCAGAGGGAGGGGGGCGAGCTCCTACGAGCAGTACTTC.

Comments on this clonotype: Relative to the germline gene, one junction end is altered; a read error may explain this. V is TRBV27 and J is TRBJ2-5; the D is unclear. Germline loops: CDR1 MNHEY, CDR2 SMNVEV (reference sequence). The CDR3 loop spans 13 amino acids. The CDR3 bases are TGTGCCAGCAGTTTTACTCTACAAGGGACCCAGTACTTC. Its protein is CASSFTLQGTQYF.

This clonotype occurred many times. The V gene is TRBV6-2 or TRBV6-3, the J gene TRBJ1-5; a possible D gene is TRBD1 (5 bases). V was shortened by 6 bases and J by 3 bases, with 12 bases between the two germline ends. Germline V gene data show CDR1 as MNHEY and CDR2 as SVGEGT. The CDR3 covers 14 residues. CDR3: CASRPGRDNQPQHF. Written as DNA, the CDR3 is TGTGCCAGCAGGCCGGGACGAGACAATCAGCCCCAGCATTTT.

This clonotype appeared a few times. The chain couples TRBV6-1 to TRBJ1-5; tentative D call: TRBD1 (5 bases). This CDR3 comprises 16 residues. The germline V and J ends were trimmed by 8 bases and 4 bases, with 21 bases remaining between them. Germline V lookup: CDR1 MNHNS, CDR2 SASEGT. For the CDR3, the DNA is TGTGCCAGCGGGGCAGGGAGTACGGTCATGAATCAGCCCCAGCATTTT. Amino acids: CASGAGSTVMNQPQHF.

This chain joins TRBV19 and TRBJ1-1; a possible D gene is TRBD1 (6 bases). The CDR3 has 17 amino acids. Per the germline V gene, CDR1 is LNHDA and CDR2 is SQIVND (reference sequence). V was cut by 2 bases and J by 0 bases, with 16 bases left in between. This CDR3 is CASSILTGINMNTEAFF. The CDR3 DNA is TGTGCCAGTAGTATATTAACAGGGATTAATATGAACACTGAAGCTTTCTTT.